The T cell receptor (beta chain) under discussion was sequenced for a study of blood T cells in healthy people across ages (dated by TCRdb to the mid-2010s). About the study as a whole: In model experiments, template switching captured roughly one uniquely barcoded TCR beta cDNA molecule for every two T cells. Age-related changes in TCR beta repertoire diversity were measured in the study by deep sequencing normalized with unique cDNA molecular identifiers. Four age groups were formed from the donors: young (average roughly 15 years), middle-aged (around 37), aged (over 55) and long-lived (82). To avoid experimental bias, donors of different ages were randomly spread across the sequencing lanes. Two additional independent replicas of 1 million unique cDNA reads from the same blood draw were analyzed for two donors (one aged 18 to 29 and one aged 80 or older). Results the study describes overall, beyond this receptor: The long-lived group showed more naive CD4+ T cells, fewer expanded clones and increased TCR diversity than the aged group, suggesting age selection. The CMV infection status of donors was not known, potentially confounding age-related changes in expanded clonotypes. Since profiling was done on bulk unsorted PBMCs, naive and antigen-experienced compartments could not be conclusively compared. There was a strong correlation between observed TCR beta diversity and the percentage of naive T cells measured by flow cytometry. As age increased, observed TCR beta diversity per million T cells dropped in a roughly linear way, and a significant reduction was already evident by age 40. Estimates of total diversity based on one million sequenced T cells were considered lower bounds and underestimates.

The sample holds a few counts of this clonotype. There is no known antigen for this receptor. Per-base qualities were not stored, and no clone one base away is much larger. The donors were 40 or so Caucasian individuals from Russia, aged roughly 6 to 95 years, who were systemically healthy. Each donor gave around 9.8 milliliters of peripheral blood, collected into EDTA-treated Vacutainer tubes. Ficoll-Paque density-gradient centrifugation was used to isolate PBMCs, with at least 6 million obtained per sample. Total RNA, at least 5 micrograms per sample, was extracted from PBMCs with Trizol reagent. Naive CD45RAhigh/CD27high T cell percentages were measured by flow cytometry on a PBMC aliquot from every donor. The library came from 5' RACE. TCRdb shows the sequencer as Illumina HiSeq 2500. A second PCR of about 6 to 11 cycles was performed with a sample-barcoded 5' primer and a J-beta primer mix. A unique molecular identifier was introduced onto each TCR beta cDNA molecule by a template-switch 5' adaptor carrying 12 random nucleotides. Each sample yielded at least 2.5 million CDR3-containing paired-end reads. The Mint cDNA synthesis kit, primed by a TRBC-specific oligonucleotide, was used to synthesize first-strand cDNA from all RNA. Following uracil-DNA glycosylase treatment, all cDNA underwent a first 18-cycle PCR with the universal primers M1SS and BC2_uni_R. In the paper's pipeline: Normalization of each sample was performed by random selection of 1 million high-quality reads, each carrying a distinct molecular identifier. Instead of being binned into consensus sequences, reads with shared molecular identifiers were discarded. MiTCR, set to a Q25 quality threshold and the strictest error-elimination algorithm, was used for CDR3 identification, clonotype clustering and error correction. A nonparametric unseen species model with Euler transformation was used to estimate a lower bound on total TCR beta diversity. TCRdb itself trimmed the public reads at Q25 with fastp, ran MiXCR and retained productive beta chains. Identical CDR3 protein sequences are pooled into one entry, listed with their most common genes and DNA. The V and J calls here are based on TCRdb, not the publication. The sample has 1.4 million or so distinct CDR3 sequences on record, roughly 43% of them singletons. The top ten constitute about 3.8% of the sample.

The receptor was derived from a woman aged 18-35 years in good health. Sample: blood.

The CDR3 corresponds to CASSDTGTGNTIYF. The sequenced DNA: TGTGCCAGCAGTGACACTGGAACTGGAAACACCATATATTTT. The chain is assembled from TRBV25-1 and TRBJ1-3; a confident D gene designation cannot be given. CDR1 and CDR2 are drawn from the germline V gene: MGHDK, SYGVNS. V sheds 3 bases and J sheds 2 bases, leaving 8 bases between their ends. The CDR3 sequence holds 14 residues, the cysteine and phenylalanine included. The only DNA kept is the CDR3, 42 bases in frame from the first base.